This passage covers 26 T cell receptor beta chains from one sample sequenced in a study of shared clonotypes between healthy human individuals (TCRdb year 2020). The library was made by the immunoSEQ multiplex PCR assay. The source is immuneACCESS, and TCRdb retained only in-frame sequences with V and J called. Part of the clones is not carried over; for the studies checked, unresolved V genes explain less than half of this, and the remainder is unexplained. The sample includes 1.4 million to 1.5 million clones, with roughly 96% observed a single time. The biggest ten clones account for more than 0.9% of the sample. Source material: naive CD4+ T cells sorted from blood. In the paper's terms, the cell subset or site label means: CD45RA+ positively selected. These receptors were collected from a man aged 25-45 years in good health.

The rearrangement uses TRBV7-2 and TRBJ2-7, with 7 nucleotides matching TRBD1. This CDR3 spans 13 amino acids. V lost 6 bases and J lost 6; bases outside the gene matches: 8. CDR1 and CDR2 (germline): SGHTA, FQGNSA. Here the CDR3 reads CASRDRALSEQYF. The CDR3 coding sequence is TGTGCCAGCAGAGACAGGGCCCTCTCCGAGCAGTACTTC.

The rearrangement joins TRBV4-3 to TRBJ2-7; TRBD1 matches at 11 bases. Germline V gene data show CDR1 as LGHNA and CDR2 as YSLEER. Germline trimming cut 0 bases from V and 4 bases from J; bases unmatched to any gene: 17. The CDR3 has 20 amino acids. This CDR3 reads CASSQDRLEPGQGGQYEQYF. DNA for the CDR3: TGCGCCAGCAGCCAAGATCGACTCGAACCGGGACAGGGGGGACAGTACGAGCAGTACTTC.

The CDR3 DNA reads TGCAGCGTTGAACACAGGCTCACCGCTGAAGCTTTCTTT. It yields the protein CSVEHRLTAEAFF. This chain uses TRBV29-1 with TRBJ1-1, with D perhaps TRBD1 (5 bases). This CDR3 spans 13 amino acids. V gave up 2 bases and J gave up 6 bases, with 13 bases separating them. CDR1 SQVTM and CDR2 ANQGSEA come from the germline V gene. The variable domain in full, completed from reference TRBV29-1 and TRBJ1-1, reads SAVISQKPSRDICQRGTSLTIQCQVDSQVTMMFWYRQQPGQSLTLIATANQGSEATYESGFVIDKFPISRPNLTFSTLTVSNMSPEDSSIYLCSVEHRLTAEAFFGQGTRLTVV.

Only a few counts were recorded for this clone. The same CDR3 also results from other DNA sequences found in this sample. The CDR3 loop is CASSPRTGSTDTQYF. In DNA form, the CDR3 reads TGTGCCAGCAGCCCACGGACAGGGAGCACAGATACGCAGTATTTT. The chain couples TRBV9 to TRBJ2-3; TRBD1 agrees at 8 bases. Germline CDR1 reads SGDLS; CDR2 reads YYNGEE. This CDR3 has 15 residues. After removal of 4 bases from V and 0 bases from J, the junction contained 4 bases not matched to a gene.

The CDR3 loop is CATKRTGGNNEQFF. CDR3 nucleotide sequence: TGTGCCACCAAAAGGACAGGGGGCAACAATGAGCAGTTCTTC. V gene TRBV10-3 combines with J gene TRBJ2-1; 11 bases align to TRBD1. Germline V lookup: CDR1 ENHRY, CDR2 SYGVKD. The CDR3 is 14 residues long. The V and J ends lost 10 bases and 5 bases, in that order; junction bases with no gene match: 7.

This rearrangement joins TRBV7-6 to TRBJ2-1; 13 bases match TRBD2. Germline values: CDR1 SGHVS, CDR2 FNYEAQ. V shed 6 bases and J 5 bases; nucleotides not matched to a gene: 13. CDR3 size: 18 residues. CDR3 region: CASSFSPLGLAGNNEQFF. The CDR3 DNA reads TGTGCCAGCAGTTTTAGCCCACTGGGACTAGCGGGAAACAATGAGCAGTTCTTC.

The genes are TRBV9 and TRBJ1-2, with D perhaps matching TRBD1 (5 bases). V shed 2 bases and J shed 5 bases, with 16 bases lying between them. Germline V CDR1 and CDR2: SGDLS, YYNGEE. CDR3 length: 15 residues. CDR3 residues: CASSVGAGDRYGYTF. The DNA of the CDR3 is TGTGCCAGCAGCGTCGGGGCAGGAGATAGATATGGCTACACCTTC.

This chain links TRBV9 with TRBJ1-3; the D gene is possibly TRBD1 (6 bases). Trimming stripped 0 bases from V and 4 bases from J, with 17 bases between. There are 17 residues in the CDR3. Per the germline V gene, CDR1 is SGDLS and CDR2 is YYNGEE. This CDR3 reads CASSVGGRRGAGNTIYF. CDR3 bases: TGTGCCAGCAGCGTAGGCGGGCGGCGGGGGGCCGGAAACACCATATATTTT.

The chain uses TRBV18 and TRBJ2-7; TRBD1 aligns across 7 bases. The trim removed 5 bases at V and 2 bases at J, leaving 9 bases unmatched. The CDR3 extends over 15 amino acids. Germline-derived CDR1 and CDR2 are KGHSH and LQKENI. The CDR3 sequence: CASSSTGDGTYEQYF. The CDR3 DNA reads as TGTGCCAGCTCATCAACAGGGGATGGGACCTACGAGCAGTACTTC.

The chain uses TRBV5-4 and TRBJ2-3; 7 bases line up with TRBD2. The CDR3 runs to 15 residues. Germline assignment: CDR1 SGHNT and CDR2 YYREEE (reference sequence). V lost 4 bases, J lost 6 bases, and 11 bases stayed unmatched. In DNA, the CDR3 is TGTGCCAGCAGCCCGTTAGCGGGCCCAGCGGATACGCAGTATTTT. This gives the protein CASSPLAGPADTQYF.

This clone has a single count. The chain uses TRBV15 and TRBJ2-1; D is undetermined. The length of the CDR3 is 12 residues. Trimming removed 1 base from V and 6 bases from J, with 4 bases in between. Germline loops: CDR1 LNHNV, CDR2 YYDKDF (reference sequence). The CDR3 DNA sequence: TGTGCCACCAGCAGAGGCTTCAATGAGCAGTTCTTC. This codes for CATSRGFNEQFF.

This clone was counted a single time. The chain has TRBV9 and TRBJ1-1, with 8 bases matching TRBD1. The length of the CDR3 is 14 residues. In germline, CDR1 is SGDLS, CDR2 YYNGEE. V lost 4 bases, J lost 3 bases, and 5 bases stayed unmatched. CDR3 sequence (DNA): TGTGCCAGCAGCCGCAGGGGGCGTGACACTGAAGCTTTCTTT. Its protein product is CASSRRGRDTEAFF. Supplemented by reference TRBV9 and TRBJ1-1, the full variable domain reads DSGVTQTPKHLITATGQRVTLRCSPRSGDLSVYWYQQSLDQGLQFLIQYYNGEERAKGNILERFSAQQFPDLHSELNLSSLELGDSALYFCASSRRGRDTEAFFGQGTRLTVV.

The chain carries TRBV2 and TRBJ2-7; 7 nucleotides align to TRBD1. With 4 bases clipped from V and 0 bases from J, the junction kept 9 bases outside the gene matches. Germline V gives CDR1 SNHLY, CDR2 FYNNEI. The CDR3 totals 16 residues. CDR3 coding DNA: TGTGCCAGCAGTGTCCGACGGGACAGTAGCTCCTACGAGCAGTACTTC. This encodes CASSVRRDSSSYEQYF.

This chain links TRBV18 with TRBJ2-7; 7 bases match TRBD1. Per the germline V gene, CDR1 is KGHSH and CDR2 is LQKENI. The CDR3 totals 13 residues. J gave up 5 bases and V 3 bases, and 4 bases lay outside the gene matches. The CDR3 sequence: CASSPHTGDEQYF. The CDR3, as DNA: TGTGCCAGCTCACCTCACACAGGGGACGAGCAGTACTTC.

This chain links TRBV4-1 with TRBJ1-1, with 8 bases lining up with TRBD1. Germline CDR1 MGHRA, CDR2 YSYEKL. V lost 3 bases to trimming and J lost 12 bases; unmatched junction nucleotides: 12. This CDR3 spans 14 amino acids. The chain's CDR3 is CASSQGGTGPETFF. CDR3 nucleotide sequence: TGCGCCAGCAGCCAGGGGGGGACAGGACCCGAAACTTTCTTT.

J is TRBJ2-3 and V is TRBV18; TRBD2 aligns across 9 bases. CDR1 and CDR2 (germline): KGHSH, LQKENI. V was pared by 3 bases and J by 6 bases, with 10 bases of the junction left unmatched. The CDR3 has 16 amino acids. DNA for the CDR3: TGTGCCAGCTCACCTCCGCTAGCGGGGTTTAAGGATACGCAGTATTTT. Encoded protein: CASSPPLAGFKDTQYF.

V is TRBV10-3 and J is TRBJ2-7; 7 bases match TRBD2. The J segment lost 6 bases and the V segment lost 8 bases, leaving 10 bases of the junction unmatched. The germline V gene has CDR1 ENHRY and CDR2 SYGVKD. The CDR3 runs to 13 residues. The CDR3 nucleotides are TGTGCCATCGGGGGAGGGTCCTCCGTCGAGCAGTACTTC. This gives the protein CAIGGGSSVEQYF.

The rearrangement links TRBV9 to TRBJ2-3; D call uncertain. With 4 bases removed from V and 2 bases from J, the gap between germline ends came to 17 bases. The CDR3 covers 16 residues. Germline CDR1 is SGDLS and CDR2 is YYNGEE. The CDR3 loop reads CASSFDSSPLTDTQYF. The CDR3 coding sequence is TGTGCCAGCAGCTTCGACTCCTCCCCACTCACAGATACGCAGTATTTT.

Details on this clone: The same CDR3 arises from other DNA sequences in this sample as well. This chain uses TRBV10-1 with TRBJ2-3, with D uncertain. CDR3 size: 13 residues. The V gene's germline CDR1 is WNHNN and CDR2 SYGVQD (reference sequence). V was cut by 5 bases and J by 0 bases, with 6 bases left in between. The CDR3 DNA reads TGCGCCAGCAGTCCAACAAGCACAGATACGCAGTATTTT. Its translation is CASSPTSTDTQYF.

The chain recombines TRBV10-1 with TRBJ2-1; D unresolved. The CDR3 contains 17 residues. Looked up from germline, CDR1 is WNHNN and CDR2 is SYGVQD (reference sequence). V lost 1 base, J lost 3 bases, and 16 bases lay in between. As DNA, the CDR3 is TGCGCCAGCAGTGAGTTGAGGCAGCGAGTAGGCTACAATGAGCAGTTCTTC. As protein: CASSELRQRVGYNEQFF.

The chain has TRBV7-9 and TRBJ2-1, with D perhaps assigned TRBD1 or TRBD2 (5 bases each). Trimming removed 3 bases at V and 0 bases at J, with 9 bases between. From germline, CDR1 is SEHNR and CDR2 FQNEAQ (reference sequence). CDR3 length equals 15 residues. The CDR3 DNA reads TGTGCCAGCAGCTTGGGGGTGGGCTCCTACAATGAGCAGTTCTTC. It yields the protein CASSLGVGSYNEQFF. Using reference TRBV7-9 and TRBJ2-1 for the parts outside the CDR3, the full variable domain is DTGVSQNPRHKITKRGQNVTFRCDPISEHNRLYWYRQTLGQGPEFLTYFQNEAQLEKSRLLSDRFSAERPKGSFSTLEIQRTEQGDSAMYLCASSLGVGSYNEQFFGPGTRLTVL.

A word on this clone: This sample also contains other DNA sequences that code for the same CDR3. The rearrangement uses TRBV5-4 and TRBJ1-1, with D unresolved. The CDR3 spans 14 residues. Germline V lookup: CDR1 SGHNT, CDR2 YYREEE (reference sequence). Deletions cut 2 bases from V and 1 base from J, with 9 bases between. This chain's CDR3 is CASSFGGRNTEAFF. Here the CDR3 DNA reads TGTGCCAGCAGCTTTGGAGGACGGAACACTGAAGCTTTCTTT.

The chain joins TRBV19 to TRBJ1-1; tentatively, D is TRBD1 (5 bases). Per germline, CDR1 LNHDA and CDR2 SQIVND (reference sequence). V was trimmed by 6 bases and J by 3 bases, leaving 11 bases between them. CDR3 size: 13 residues. The CDR3: CASRRGGYTEAFF. The CDR3 DNA reads as TGTGCCAGTAGGAGGGGTGGATACACTGAAGCTTTCTTT. Together with reference TRBV19 and TRBJ1-1, the CDR3 gives the full variable domain: DGGITQSPKYLFRKEGQNVTLSCEQNLNHDAMYWYRQDPGQGLRLIYYSQIVNDFQKGDIAEGYSVSREKKESFPLTVTSAQKNPTAFYLCASRRGGYTEAFFGQGTRLTVV.

V and J are TRBV11-3 and TRBJ2-5; 8 bases line up with TRBD1. The V segment lost 5 bases and the J segment 5 bases; nucleotides outside the gene matches: 4. The CDR3 runs 13 residues. CDR1 SGHNT and CDR2 YENEEA come from the germline V gene. This CDR3 is CASSTGQGETQYF. The CDR3 coding sequence is TGTGCCAGCAGCACTGGACAGGGTGAGACCCAGTACTTC.

The V and J genes are TRBV11-3 and TRBJ2-1; D might be TRBD2 (5 bases). V gave up 5 bases and J gave up 8 bases, with 13 bases separating them. In germline, CDR1 is SGHNT, CDR2 YENEEA. CDR3 length: 13 residues. Here the CDR3 reads CASSPDWGDEQFF. DNA of the CDR3: TGTGCCAGCAGCCCTGACTGGGGAGATGAGCAGTTCTTC.

CDR3 in DNA: TGCAGCGCAACCACGGTTGGTGAAAAACTGTTTTTT. Translated, it gives CSATTVGEKLFF. The gene calls are TRBV29-1 and TRBJ1-4, with D uncertain. Germline V gives CDR1 SQVTM, CDR2 ANQGSEA. The CDR3 contains 12 residues. The germline V and J ends were trimmed by 7 bases and 7 bases, with 13 bases remaining between them.